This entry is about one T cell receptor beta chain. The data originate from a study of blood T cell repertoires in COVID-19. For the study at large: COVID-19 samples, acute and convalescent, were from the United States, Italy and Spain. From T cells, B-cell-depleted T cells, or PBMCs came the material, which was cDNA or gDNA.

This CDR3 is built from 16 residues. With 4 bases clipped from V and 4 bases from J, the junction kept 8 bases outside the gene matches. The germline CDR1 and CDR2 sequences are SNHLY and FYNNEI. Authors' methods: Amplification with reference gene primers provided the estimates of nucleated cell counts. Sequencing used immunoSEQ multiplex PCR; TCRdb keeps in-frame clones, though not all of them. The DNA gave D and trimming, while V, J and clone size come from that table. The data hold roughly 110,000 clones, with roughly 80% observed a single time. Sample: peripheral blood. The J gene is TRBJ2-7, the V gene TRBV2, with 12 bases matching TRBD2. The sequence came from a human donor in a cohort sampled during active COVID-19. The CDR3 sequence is CASSVGLAGGLYEQYF. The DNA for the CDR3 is TGTGCCAGCAGTGTCGGGCTAGCGGGGGGGTTATACGAGCAGTACTTC.